This T cell receptor (beta chain) was documented in a study of T cells in Graves' hyperthyroidism and ophthalmopathy. This clonotype appeared many times. Its antigen remains unknown. The CDR3 loop spans 15 amino acids. The germline V gene encodes CDR1 DFQATT and CDR2 SNEGSKA (reference sequence). Trimming removed 0 bases from V and 2 bases from J, with 11 bases in between. The study, taken as a whole, reports: Most thyroid clonotypes expanded above 0.001 were also detected in blood.

TCR beta CDR3 region amplification was performed from RNA transcripts. The HTBI primer set was used in a first-round RT-PCR of the TCR CDR3. TCRdb ran MiXCR on the multiplex PCR reads and lists one entry per CDR3 protein. The table has fewer than 500,000 distinct CDR3 sequences, approximately 15% seen once. The sample was blood. The chain couples TRBV20-1 to TRBJ2-1, with a tentative D call TRBD1 (6 bases). This TCR came from a woman in her twenties or thirties with Graves' ophthalmopathy. CDR3 nucleotides: TGCAGTGCTAGAGATGCAGGGGAAGCCTACAATGAGCAGTTCTTC. Protein: CSARDAGEAYNEQFF.